This note documents a single T cell receptor (beta chain) sequence. The antigen remains undetermined. This sample was included in a study of response to subunit inactivated influenza vaccine. Overall study results and limits: Authors suggested each seasonal flu vaccination may recruit only limited numbers of new T cells.

TCRdb analysed the RT-PCR reads with MiXCR anew, one entry per CDR3 protein. The data contain over 400,000 distinct CDR3 sequences, approximately 12% of them singletons. The CDR3 extends over 13 amino acids. From germline, CDR1 is DFQATT and CDR2 SNEGSKA (reference sequence). V shed 3 bases and J shed 0 bases, with 6 bases lying between them. The chain couples TRBV20-1 to TRBJ1-5; D call uncertain. This clonotype was obtained from a man between 45 and 60 years old who received an inactivated influenza vaccine. The sample consisted of PBMCs from blood, taken 40 to 50 days after vaccination. The CDR3 region has the DNA TGCAGTGCTAGCGACGGTAGCAATCAGCCCCAGCATTTT. Protein sequence: CSASDGSNQPQHF.